One sample yielded the 26 T cell receptor beta chains listed below, sequenced in a study of T cell responses to AZD1222 COVID-19 vaccine. Data came from immunoSEQ multiplex PCR; TCRdb stores just in-frame clones and leaves some out. The repertoire holds about 99,000 clones, with roughly 85% as singletons. The sequenced sample was peripheral blood, obtained on day 0 of AZD1222 vaccination. Receptors were obtained from an adult in good health.

This clone was seen many times. This sequence joins TRBV24-1 and TRBJ2-1; D is unclear. CDR3 length equals 14 residues. V was pared by 4 bases and J by 8 bases, with 14 bases between. Germline V lookup: CDR1 KGHDR, CDR2 SFDVKD. The CDR3 DNA reads as TGTGCCACCAGTGACCGAACCCCATTCGATGAGCAGTTCTTC. Protein sequence: CATSDRTPFDEQFF.

The V gene is TRBV27, the J gene TRBJ2-2, with 10 bases identical to TRBD1. Per germline, CDR1 MNHEY and CDR2 SMNVEV (reference sequence). The CDR3 is 15 residues long. V lost 5 bases, J lost 3 bases, and 3 bases stayed unmatched. This CDR3 is CASSPDRGDTGELFF. The CDR3 coding sequence is TGTGCCAGCAGTCCGGACAGGGGGGACACCGGGGAGCTGTTTTTT.

Regarding this clone: An end of the junction differs from the germline gene, which may be a read error. The V call is TRBV7-7, the J call TRBJ2-1; 7 bases are a match to TRBD1. Germline assignment: CDR1 SSHAT and CDR2 FNYEAQ (reference sequence). The CDR3 runs to 14 residues. CDR3 protein: CASSLGGQYNEQFF. CDR3 nucleotide sequence: TGTGCTAGCAGCTTAGGGGGACAGTACAATGAGCAGTTCTTC.

The V call is TRBV3-1 (or the pseudogene TRBV3-2), the J call TRBJ1-3, with 8 bases that match TRBD1. The junction had 2 bases not matched to a gene; V was cut back by 11 bases and J by 2 bases. CDR1 is LGHDT and CDR2 is YNNKEL in the germline V gene (reference sequence). CDR3 length: 12 residues. CDR3 in amino acids: CAGQGTGNTIYF. In DNA, the CDR3 is TGTGCCGGACAGGGTACTGGAAACACCATATATTTT.

This clone appeared a single time. The chain joins TRBV7-2 to TRBJ2-7, with D possibly being TRBD1 (6 bases). This CDR3 has 14 amino acids. Germline V gene lookup returns CDR1 SGHTA and CDR2 FQGNSA. V was cut by 1 base and J by 3 bases, with 10 bases left in between. CDR3 DNA sequence: TGTGCCAGCAGCTTAGATCCGGACAGCTACGAGCAGTACTTC. Encoded protein: CASSLDPDSYEQYF.

V is TRBV27 and J is TRBJ2-7; tentatively, D is TRBD1 (6 bases). The CDR3 contains 13 residues. The germline gives CDR1 MNHEY, CDR2 SMNVEV (reference sequence). V shed 6 bases and J shed 2 bases, with 11 bases lying between them. The CDR3 sequence: CASRDSNPYEQYF. In DNA, the CDR3 is TGTGCCAGCAGGGACAGTAATCCCTACGAGCAGTACTTC.

V gene TRBV5-1 combines with J gene TRBJ1-2, with 8 nucleotides matching TRBD1. The CDR3 has 15 residues. Germline trimming cut 4 bases from V and 2 bases from J; bases unmatched to any gene: 7. CDR1 SGHRS and CDR2 YFSETQ come from the germline V gene. The CDR3 loop is CASSPRTGTNYGYTF. CDR3 nucleotides: TGCGCCAGCAGCCCGAGGACAGGGACGAACTATGGCTACACCTTC. The full variable domain, in which reference TRBV5-1 and TRBJ1-2 provide the parts outside the CDR3, is KAGVTQTPRYLIKTRGQQVTLSCSPISGHRSVSWYQQTPGQGLQFLFEYFSETQRNKGNFPGRFSGRQFSNSRSEMNVSTLELGDSALYLCASSPRTGTNYGYTFGSGTRLTVV.

The chain couples TRBV27 to TRBJ2-7; perhaps TRBD2 as D (7 bases). V shed 3 bases and J shed 0 bases, with 12 bases lying between them. This CDR3 contains 15 residues. The V gene's germline CDR1 is MNHEY and CDR2 SMNVEV (reference sequence). CDR3 nucleotide sequence: TGTGCCAGCAGTTTGAAGGGGGGGGCCTCCTACGAGCAGTACTTC. Translated, it gives CASSLKGGASYEQYF.

The chain has TRBV2 and TRBJ2-3; 8 bases are a match to TRBD1. V was pared by 5 bases and J by 1 base, with 14 bases of the junction left unmatched. Germline V gene lookup returns CDR1 SNHLY and CDR2 FYNNEI. This CDR3 comprises 18 residues. CDR3 bases: TGTGCCAGCAGTACGGTCCCGGGACAGGTTGGGCGCACAGATACGCAGTATTTT. Its protein is CASSTVPGQVGRTDTQYF.

The chain is built from TRBV6-5 and TRBJ1-3; TRBD1 aligns across 9 bases. V lost 6 bases to trimming and J lost 4 bases; unmatched junction nucleotides: 4. The germline gives CDR1 MNHEY, CDR2 SVGAGI. The CDR3 is 14 amino acids. CDR3 sequence (DNA): TGTGCCAGCAGGGGGACAGGGAGAGGAAACACCATATATTTT. Its protein is CASRGTGRGNTIYF.

The genes are TRBV7-2 and TRBJ2-1; the D call may be TRBD1 or TRBD2 (6 bases each). Germline-derived CDR1 and CDR2 are SGHTA and FQGNSA. The V and J ends lost 1 base and 7 bases respectively, with 14 bases between them. CDR3 length: 15 residues. The CDR3 DNA follows: TGTGCCAGCAGCTTAGGGGGGGCTAGGATTAATGAGCAGTTCTTC. Its protein is CASSLGGARINEQFF.

A single count supports this clone. The genes are TRBV7-8 and TRBJ2-5; D perhaps matches TRBD1 (6 bases). This CDR3 region has 16 residues. Germline-derived CDR1 and CDR2 are SGHVS and FQNEAQ. V lost 5 bases, J lost 4 bases, and 20 bases lay in between. The CDR3 spells CASSPGTGSIPETQYF. As DNA, the CDR3 is TGTGCCAGCAGCCCAGGAACAGGGTCGATCCCAGAGACCCAGTACTTC.

Regarding this clone: The junction shows a germline mismatch at one end, possibly a read error. The gene calls are TRBV5-1 and TRBJ1-1; no clear D gene. Germline V gene sequence: CDR1 SGHRS, CDR2 YFSETQ. The CDR3 totals 14 residues. CDR3 loop: CASSALLLNTEAFF. The CDR3 DNA sequence: TGTGCCAGCAGCGCCCTCCTCCTGAACACTGAAGCTTTCTTT.

The CDR3 coding sequence is TGTGCCAGCAGTTGGGTCCTCAATCAGCCCCAGCATTTT. Its protein is CASSWVLNQPQHF. The rearrangement links TRBV12-3 or TRBV12-4 to TRBJ1-5; D is ambiguous. The CDR3 consists of 13 residues. Trimming left V 4 bases short and J 3 bases short, with 7 bases between.

The chain uses TRBV7-6 and TRBJ2-3; possibly TRBD1 or TRBD2 for D (6 bases each). Germline assignment: CDR1 SGHVS and CDR2 FNYEAQ. Deletions cut 3 bases from V and 5 bases from J, with 24 bases between. The CDR3 sequence is 18 residues long. The CDR3 spells CASSFRQEQRLGGDTQYF. Written as DNA, the CDR3 is TGTGCCAGCAGCTTCCGACAGGAGCAGCGTCTGGGGGGAGATACGCAGTATTTT.

This rearrangement joins TRBV5-6 to TRBJ1-2; possible D gene TRBD1, 5 bases. V lost 2 bases and J lost 7, with 15 bases in between. The CDR3 runs to 14 residues. The germline CDR1 and CDR2 sequences are SGHDT and YYEEEE. As DNA, the CDR3 is TGTGCCAGCAGCTTTACAGGAGTAATCGGTGGCTACACCTTC. Translation: CASSFTGVIGGYTF.

The chain uses TRBV6-5 and TRBJ2-1, with 9 bases identical to TRBD2. J lost 7 bases, V lost 2 bases, and 9 bases had no gene match. This CDR3 has 16 residues. Per the germline V gene, CDR1 is MNHEY and CDR2 is SVGAGI. In nucleotides, the CDR3 is TGTGCCAGCAGTTACGAATCTAGCGGGGTGGGGAATGAGCAGTTCTTC. Amino acids: CASSYESSGVGNEQFF.

This clone was counted once. The V and J genes are TRBV9 and TRBJ1-1; TRBD1 is a possible D gene (5 bases). CDR3 length: 12 amino acids. The germline V gene encodes CDR1 SGDLS and CDR2 YYNGEE. V was trimmed by 5 bases and J by 1 base, leaving 6 bases between them. The DNA for the CDR3 is TGTGCCAGCAGAGGACAGAACACTGAAGCTTTCTTT. As protein: CASRGQNTEAFF.

The CDR3 DNA sequence: TGTGCCAGCAGCCGACAGGGTAGAGATGGCTACACCTTC. Residues: CASSRQGRDGYTF. The V and J genes are TRBV2 and TRBJ1-2; 7 bases are shared with TRBD1. Germline loops: CDR1 SNHLY, CDR2 FYNNEI. V shed 6 bases, J shed 6 bases, and the junction held 7 bases outside the gene matches. The CDR3 is 13 amino acids.

This clone has just a few counts. The junction departs from germline at one end; a sequencing error may be responsible. The V and J genes are TRBV6-1 and TRBJ2-5, with D perhaps TRBD1 (6 bases). The V gene's germline CDR1 is MNHNS and CDR2 SASEGT. The CDR3 has 15 residues. CDR3 bases: TGTGCCAGCAGCGAAGCAGTACAGGGACGGGAGACCCAGTACTTC. It yields the protein CASSEAVQGRETQYF.

J is TRBJ1-5 and V is TRBV11-2; D is perhaps TRBD1 (5 bases). Trimming stripped 0 bases from V and 5 bases from J, with 20 bases between. CDR1 is SGHAT and CDR2 is FQNNGV in the germline V gene. The CDR3 length is 18 residues. The CDR3 reads CASSLEDSGEGIDQPQHF. The CDR3 nucleotides read TGTGCCAGCAGCTTAGAAGATTCTGGGGAGGGGATCGATCAGCCCCAGCATTTT.

V and J are TRBV9 and TRBJ2-1; TRBD1 matches 9 bases. Losses at the gene ends were 3 bases for V and 6 bases for J; bases not matched to a gene: 4. Germline CDR1 reads SGDLS; CDR2 reads YYNGEE. The CDR3 covers 14 residues. The CDR3 DNA reads as TGTGCCAGCAGCGCCAGGACAGGGGCCAATGAGCAGTTCTTC. Residues: CASSARTGANEQFF.

Only one count was recorded for this clone. V and J are TRBV6-4 and TRBJ2-7; TRBD1 matches 9 bases. V was clipped by 1 base and J by 3 bases; unmatched bases: 7. This CDR3 region has 16 residues. CDR1 and CDR2 from the germline V gene are MRHNA and SNTAGT. CDR3 DNA: TGTGCCAGCAGTGACTATCCGGGACAGGGAATCTACGAGCAGTACGTC. Its protein product is CASSDYPGQGIYEQYV.

The V and J genes are TRBV5-1 and TRBJ2-2; D unclear. Germline V lookup: CDR1 SGHRS, CDR2 YFSETQ. This CDR3 region has 14 residues. Trimming left V 5 bases short and J 0 bases short, with 8 bases between. The CDR3: CASRGKANTGELFF. Here the CDR3 DNA reads TGCGCCAGCAGAGGCAAGGCGAACACCGGGGAGCTGTTTTTT.

The rearrangement joins TRBV2 to TRBJ2-1; D is uncertain. Germline V gene sequence: CDR1 SNHLY, CDR2 FYNNEI. The CDR3 runs to 15 residues. The germline V and J ends were trimmed by 3 bases and 7 bases, with 16 bases remaining between them. CDR3 loop: CASSDVSSSRNEQFF. For the CDR3, the DNA is TGTGCCAGCAGTGATGTCTCATCCTCGCGGAATGAGCAGTTCTTC.

The chain joins TRBV3-1 (or the pseudogene TRBV3-2) to TRBJ1-2; the D gene is possibly TRBD1 (5 bases). The germline V gene has CDR1 LGHDT and CDR2 YNNKEL (reference sequence). The ends were cut back, 1 base at V and 0 bases at J, with 9 bases in the middle. This CDR3 comprises 15 residues. CDR3 in DNA: TGTGCCAGCAGCCAAGGGCAGGGCTCTAACTATGGCTACACCTTC. Protein product: CASSQGQGSNYGYTF.